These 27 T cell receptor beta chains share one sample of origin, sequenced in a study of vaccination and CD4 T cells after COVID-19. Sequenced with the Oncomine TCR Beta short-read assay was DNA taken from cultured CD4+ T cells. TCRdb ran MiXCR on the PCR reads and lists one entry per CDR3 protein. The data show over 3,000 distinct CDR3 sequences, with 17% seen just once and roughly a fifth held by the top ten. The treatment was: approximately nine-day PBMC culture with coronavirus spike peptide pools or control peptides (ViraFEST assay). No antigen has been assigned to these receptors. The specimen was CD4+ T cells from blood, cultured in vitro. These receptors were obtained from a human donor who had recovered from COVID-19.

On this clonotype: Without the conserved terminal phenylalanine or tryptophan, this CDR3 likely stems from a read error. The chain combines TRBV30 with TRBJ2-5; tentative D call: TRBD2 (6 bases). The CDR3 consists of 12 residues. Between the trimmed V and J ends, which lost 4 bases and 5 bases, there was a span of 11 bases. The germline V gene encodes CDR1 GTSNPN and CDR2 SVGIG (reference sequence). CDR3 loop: CAWKAGGETQYS. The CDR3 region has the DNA TGTGCCTGGAAGGCAGGAGGGGAGACCCAGTACTCC.

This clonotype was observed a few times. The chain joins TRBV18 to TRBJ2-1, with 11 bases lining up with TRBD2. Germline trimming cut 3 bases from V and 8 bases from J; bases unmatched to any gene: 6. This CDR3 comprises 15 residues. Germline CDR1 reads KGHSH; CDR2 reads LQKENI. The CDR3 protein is CASSPTSGAGDEQFF. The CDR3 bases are TGTGCCAGCTCACCGACTAGCGGGGCGGGTGATGAGCAGTTCTTC.

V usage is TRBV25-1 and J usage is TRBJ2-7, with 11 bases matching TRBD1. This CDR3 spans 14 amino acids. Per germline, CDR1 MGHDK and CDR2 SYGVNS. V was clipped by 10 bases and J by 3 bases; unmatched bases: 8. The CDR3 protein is CATTPGTGGYEQYF. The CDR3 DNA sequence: TGTGCCACCACACCCGGGACAGGGGGCTACGAGCAGTACTTC.

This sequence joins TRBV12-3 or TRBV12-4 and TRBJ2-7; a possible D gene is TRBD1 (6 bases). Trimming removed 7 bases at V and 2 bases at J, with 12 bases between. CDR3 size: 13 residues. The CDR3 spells CASTSQGPYEQYF. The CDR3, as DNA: TGTGCCAGCACCTCACAGGGTCCCTACGAGCAGTACTTC.

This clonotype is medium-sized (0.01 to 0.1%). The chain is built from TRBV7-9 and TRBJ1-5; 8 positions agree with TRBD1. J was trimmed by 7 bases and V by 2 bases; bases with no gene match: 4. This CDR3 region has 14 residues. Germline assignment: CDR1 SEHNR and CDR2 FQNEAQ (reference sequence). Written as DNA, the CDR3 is TGTGCCAGCAGCTTAACGACAGGGGACCAGCCCCAGCATTTT. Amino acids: CASSLTTGDQPQHF.

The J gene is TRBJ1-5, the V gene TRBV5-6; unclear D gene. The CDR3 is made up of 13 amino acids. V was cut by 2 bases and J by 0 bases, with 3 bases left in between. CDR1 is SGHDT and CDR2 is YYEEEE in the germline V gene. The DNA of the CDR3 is TGTGCCAGCAGCTTATATAGCAATCAGCCCCAGCATTTT. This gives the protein CASSLYSNQPQHF.

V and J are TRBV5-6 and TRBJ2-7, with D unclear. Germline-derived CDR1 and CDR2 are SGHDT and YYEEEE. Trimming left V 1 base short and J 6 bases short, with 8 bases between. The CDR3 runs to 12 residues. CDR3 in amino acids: CASSLIGLEQYF. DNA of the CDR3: TGTGCCAGCAGCTTGATCGGCCTCGAGCAGTACTTC.

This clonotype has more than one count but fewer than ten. The CDR3 bases are TGTGCCAGCAGCTTGACAGGGGCCCCCGAGCAGTTCTTC. Translated: CASSLTGAPEQFF. The chain couples TRBV5-4 to TRBJ2-1; TRBD1 agrees at 7 bases. Trimming at V came to 1 base and at J to 10 bases, leaving 5 bases not matched to a gene. The CDR3 is 13 residues long. The germline V gene has CDR1 SGHNT and CDR2 YYREEE (reference sequence).

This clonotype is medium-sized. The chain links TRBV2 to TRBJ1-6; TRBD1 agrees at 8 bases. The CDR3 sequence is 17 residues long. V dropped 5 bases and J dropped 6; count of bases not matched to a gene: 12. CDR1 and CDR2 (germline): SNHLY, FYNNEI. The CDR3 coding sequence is TGTGCCAGCAGTAGGACTTTACAGGGGGAGGGTAATTCACCCCTCCACTTT. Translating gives CASSRTLQGEGNSPLHF.

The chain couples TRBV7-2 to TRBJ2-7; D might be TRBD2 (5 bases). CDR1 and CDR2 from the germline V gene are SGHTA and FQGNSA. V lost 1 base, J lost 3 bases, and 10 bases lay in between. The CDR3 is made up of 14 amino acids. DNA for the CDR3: TGTGCCAGCAGCTTAGGCGGGCAGAGCTACGAGCAGTACTTC. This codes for CASSLGGQSYEQYF.

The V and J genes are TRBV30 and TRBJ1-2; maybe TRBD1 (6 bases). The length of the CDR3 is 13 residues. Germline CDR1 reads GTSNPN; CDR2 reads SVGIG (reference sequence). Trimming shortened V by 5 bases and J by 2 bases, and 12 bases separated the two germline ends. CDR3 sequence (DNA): TGTGCCTGGGAGGGGGGGACGAACTATGGCTACACCTTC. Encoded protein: CAWEGGTNYGYTF.

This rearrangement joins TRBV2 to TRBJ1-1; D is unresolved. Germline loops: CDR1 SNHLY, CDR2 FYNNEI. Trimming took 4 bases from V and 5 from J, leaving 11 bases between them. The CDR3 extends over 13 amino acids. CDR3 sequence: CASSADSGTEAFF. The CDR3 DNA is TGTGCCAGCAGTGCGGATTCGGGGACTGAAGCTTTCTTT.

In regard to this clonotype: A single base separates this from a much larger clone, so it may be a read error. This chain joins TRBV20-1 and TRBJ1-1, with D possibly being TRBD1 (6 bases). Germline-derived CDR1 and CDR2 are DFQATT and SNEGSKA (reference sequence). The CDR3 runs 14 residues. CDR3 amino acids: CGARRQAGSTEAFF. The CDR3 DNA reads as TGCGGTGCTAGACGACAGGCAGGGAGCACTGAAGCTTTCTTT.

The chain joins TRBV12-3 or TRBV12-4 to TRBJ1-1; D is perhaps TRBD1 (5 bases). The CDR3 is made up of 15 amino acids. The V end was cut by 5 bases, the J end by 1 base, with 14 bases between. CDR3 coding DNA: TGTGCCAGCAGTCTATCGGGGGGGGGGAACACTGAAGCTTTCTTT. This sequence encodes CASSLSGGGNTEAFF.

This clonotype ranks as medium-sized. The DNA for the CDR3 is TGTGCCAGCAGCATGTCTGAAGGGGAAACTGAAGCTTTCTTT. It codes for CASSMSEGETEAFF. The rearrangement joins TRBV5-6 to TRBJ1-1, with D maybe TRBD1 (5 bases). V lost 4 bases and J 5 bases, leaving 15 bases between the germline ends. The length of the CDR3 is 14 residues. CDR1 and CDR2 (germline): SGHDT, YYEEEE. The full variable domain, with the rest looked up from reference TRBV5-6 and TRBJ1-1, is DAGVTQSPTHLIKTRGQQVTLRCSPKSGHDTVSWYQQALGQGPQFIFQYYEEEERQRGNFPDRFSGHQFPNYSSELNVNALLLGDSALYLCASSMSEGETEAFFGQGTRLTVV.

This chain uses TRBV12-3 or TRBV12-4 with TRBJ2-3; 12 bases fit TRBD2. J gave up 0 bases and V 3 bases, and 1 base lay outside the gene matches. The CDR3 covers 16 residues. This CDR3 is CASSFGLAGSTDTQYF. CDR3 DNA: TGTGCCAGCAGTTTCGGACTAGCGGGGAGCACAGATACGCAGTATTTT.

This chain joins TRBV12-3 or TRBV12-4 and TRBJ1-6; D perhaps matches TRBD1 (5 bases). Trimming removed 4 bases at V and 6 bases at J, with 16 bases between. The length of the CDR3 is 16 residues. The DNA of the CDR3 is TGTGCCAGCAGTTCCCCGGTTCCGGGACCTAATTCACCCCTCCACTTT. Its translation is CASSSPVPGPNSPLHF.

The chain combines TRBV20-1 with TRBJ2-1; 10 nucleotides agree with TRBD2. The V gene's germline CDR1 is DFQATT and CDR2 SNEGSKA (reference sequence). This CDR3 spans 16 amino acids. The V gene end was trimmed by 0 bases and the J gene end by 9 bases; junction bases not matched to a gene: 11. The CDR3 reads CSARDWASGGMSEQFF. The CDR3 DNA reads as TGCAGTGCTAGAGATTGGGCTAGCGGGGGCATGAGTGAGCAGTTCTTC.

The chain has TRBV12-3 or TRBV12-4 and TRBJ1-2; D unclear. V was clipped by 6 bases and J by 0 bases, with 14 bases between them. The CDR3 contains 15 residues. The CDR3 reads CASSLLIDTNYGYTF. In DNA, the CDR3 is TGTGCCAGCAGCCTGCTGATAGATACTAACTATGGCTACACCTTC.

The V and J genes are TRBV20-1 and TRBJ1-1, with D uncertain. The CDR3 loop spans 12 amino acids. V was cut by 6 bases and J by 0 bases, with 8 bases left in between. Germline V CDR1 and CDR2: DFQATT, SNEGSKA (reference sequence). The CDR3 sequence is CSASTLNTEAFF. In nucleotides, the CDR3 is TGCAGTGCATCGACACTGAACACTGAAGCTTTCTTT.

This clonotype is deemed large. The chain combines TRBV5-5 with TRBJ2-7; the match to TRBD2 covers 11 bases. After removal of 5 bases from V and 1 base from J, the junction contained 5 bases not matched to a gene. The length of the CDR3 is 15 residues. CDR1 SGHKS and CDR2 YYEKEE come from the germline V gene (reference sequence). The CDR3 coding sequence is TGTGCCAGCAGTCTAACTAGCGGGGGTTCCTACGAGCAGTACTTC. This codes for CASSLTSGGSYEQYF.

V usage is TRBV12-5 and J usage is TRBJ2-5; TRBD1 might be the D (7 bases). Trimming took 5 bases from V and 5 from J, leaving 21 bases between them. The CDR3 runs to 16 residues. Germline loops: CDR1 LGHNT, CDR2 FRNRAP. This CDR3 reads CASGLETGAGRETQYF. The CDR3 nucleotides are TGTGCTAGTGGTCTGGAAACAGGGGCAGGGAGGGAGACCCAGTACTTC.

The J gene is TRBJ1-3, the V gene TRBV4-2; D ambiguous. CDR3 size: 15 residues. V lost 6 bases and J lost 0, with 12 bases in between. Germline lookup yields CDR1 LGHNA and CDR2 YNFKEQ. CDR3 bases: TGTGCCAGCAGTGAGGCGGCCCGCTCTGGAAACACCATATATTTT. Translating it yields CASSEAARSGNTIYF.

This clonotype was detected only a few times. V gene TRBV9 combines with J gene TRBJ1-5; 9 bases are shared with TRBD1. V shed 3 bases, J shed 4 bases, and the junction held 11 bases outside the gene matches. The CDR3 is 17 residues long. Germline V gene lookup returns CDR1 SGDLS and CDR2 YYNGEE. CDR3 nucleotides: TGTGCCAGCAGCGCTCTAGGGACAGGGCTCAGGAATCAGCCCCAGCATTTT. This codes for CASSALGTGLRNQPQHF.

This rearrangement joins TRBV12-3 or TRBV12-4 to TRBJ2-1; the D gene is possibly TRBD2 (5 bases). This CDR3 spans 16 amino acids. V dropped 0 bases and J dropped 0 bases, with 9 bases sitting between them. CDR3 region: CASSLARRSSYNEQFF. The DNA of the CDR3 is TGTGCCAGCAGTTTAGCGCGGAGGAGCTCCTACAATGAGCAGTTCTTC.

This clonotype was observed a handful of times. This chain's CDR3 is CASKGRVYNEQFF. CDR3 DNA: TGTGCCAGCAAGGGCAGGGTATACAATGAGCAGTTCTTC. The chain carries TRBV2 and TRBJ2-1; TRBD1 might be the D (5 bases). Germline CDR1 is SNHLY and CDR2 is FYNNEI. This CDR3 has 13 residues. Trimming took off 7 bases at V and 4 bases at J, with 11 bases between the two ends.

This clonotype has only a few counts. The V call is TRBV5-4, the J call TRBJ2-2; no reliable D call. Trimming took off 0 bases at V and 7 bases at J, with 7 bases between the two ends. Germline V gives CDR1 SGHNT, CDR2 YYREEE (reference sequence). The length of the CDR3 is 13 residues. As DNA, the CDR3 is TGTGCCAGCAGCTTGGTGAAGGGCGGGGAGCTGTTTTTT. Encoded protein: CASSLVKGGELFF.